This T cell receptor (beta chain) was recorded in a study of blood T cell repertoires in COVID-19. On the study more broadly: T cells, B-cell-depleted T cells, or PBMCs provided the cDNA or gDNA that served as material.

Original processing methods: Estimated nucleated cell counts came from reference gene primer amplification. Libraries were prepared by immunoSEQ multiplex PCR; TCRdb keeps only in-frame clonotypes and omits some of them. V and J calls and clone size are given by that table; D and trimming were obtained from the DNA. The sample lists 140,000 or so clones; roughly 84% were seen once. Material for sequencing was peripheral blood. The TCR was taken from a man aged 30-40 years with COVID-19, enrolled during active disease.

CDR3 sequence: CASSLSSGRGEQYF. The DNA for the CDR3 is TGCGCCAGCAGCTTGTCTAGCGGGAGGGGGGAGCAGTACTTC. The V call is TRBV5-1, the J call TRBJ2-7, with 12 bases that match TRBD2. Germline V lookup: CDR1 SGHRS, CDR2 YFSETQ. The ends lost 1 base at V and 7 bases at J; junction bases unmatched: 3. This CDR3 comprises 14 residues.